The 32 T cell receptor beta chains reported below all come from one sample, sequenced in a study of CD8+CD57+ T cells in acquired aplastic anemia. The study profiled TCR beta VDJ and CDR3 using genomic DNA as template. One entry per CDR3 protein results from TCRdb running MiXCR on the reads. The repertoire holds around 140,000 distinct CDR3 sequences, with around 41% as singletons. Material: sorted CD4+, CD8+, or CD8+CD57+ T cells (not recorded which) from PBMCs. The receptors were gathered from a human donor in good health, serving as a control.

V and J are TRBV20-1 and TRBJ1-2, with D unresolved. The CDR3 extends over 13 amino acids. Trimming removed 1 base from V and 2 bases from J, with 8 bases in between. In germline, CDR1 is DFQATT, CDR2 SNEGSKA (reference sequence). The CDR3 region has the DNA TGCAGTGCTAGAGCACAGTCAAACTATGGCTACACCTTC. This encodes CSARAQSNYGYTF.

V is TRBV20-1 and J is TRBJ2-5; 7 nucleotides agree with TRBD1. The CDR3 runs 15 residues. Germline V gene data show CDR1 as DFQATT and CDR2 as SNEGSKA (reference sequence). With 1 base clipped from V and 6 bases from J, the junction kept 11 bases outside the gene matches. The CDR3 nucleotides are TGCAGTGCTAGAGGACAGGGCGTTTTTGGAAAGACCCAGTACTTC. This codes for CSARGQGVFGKTQYF.

This chain uses TRBV5-1 with TRBJ2-7; D gene unclear. V was pared by 0 bases and J by 1 base, with 14 bases between. CDR3 length: 16 residues. The V gene's germline CDR1 is SGHRS and CDR2 YFSETQ. The CDR3 sequence: CASSLGGGEGSYEQYF. For the CDR3, the DNA is TGCGCCAGCAGCTTGGGTGGTGGGGAAGGATCCTACGAGCAGTACTTC.

The chain is built from TRBV19 and TRBJ1-2; D might be TRBD1 (5 bases). The CDR3 runs 10 residues. Germline CDR1 is LNHDA and CDR2 is SQIVND (reference sequence). The CDR3 region has the DNA TGTGCTAGCGTCGGGGGAGGCTACACCTTC. Amino acid sequence: CASVGGGYTF.

This clonotype was counted many times. The chain has TRBV12-3 or TRBV12-4 and TRBJ1-1, with D unresolved. V dropped 7 bases and J dropped 4 bases, with 10 bases sitting between them. The CDR3 sequence is 12 residues long. Here the CDR3 DNA reads TGTGCCAGCACCACGTTTGGCACTGAAGCTTTCTTT. It specifies CASTTFGTEAFF.

The chain has TRBV12-3 or TRBV12-4 and TRBJ2-2; D gene unclear. The CDR3 consists of 14 residues. V lost 0 bases and J 8 bases, leaving 10 bases between the germline ends. CDR3 DNA sequence: TGTGCCAGCAGTTTAGCCCTGGTGGCGGGGGAGCTGTTTTTT. This gives the protein CASSLALVAGELFF.

The chain joins TRBV10-3 to TRBJ1-5; TRBD1 might be the D (6 bases). Trimming took 4 bases from V and 7 from J, leaving 11 bases between them. CDR1 is ENHRY, CDR2 SYGVKD, per germline. This CDR3 is built from 13 residues. CDR3 DNA: TGTGCCATCAGTGGACTACAGGGCCAGCCCCAGCATTTT. It is translated as CAISGLQGQPQHF.

About this clonotype: This may stem from a read error, because a much larger clone lies one nucleotide away. The V and J genes are TRBV24-1 and TRBJ1-5, with 10 bases aligning to TRBD1. CDR1 is KGHDR and CDR2 is SFDVKD in the germline V gene. The CDR3 loop spans 15 amino acids. This CDR3 reads CATSGTGGNNRPQHF. CDR3 bases: TGTGCCACCAGTGGGACAGGGGGGAACAATCGGCCCCAGCATTTT.

As to this clonotype: Because the CDR3 is missing its conserved closing phenylalanine or tryptophan, this is likely a read error. The V call is TRBV5-6, the J call TRBJ2-5; D is perhaps TRBD1 (5 bases). This CDR3 spans 16 amino acids. The germline gives CDR1 SGHDT, CDR2 YYEEEE. The V end lost 0 bases, the J end lost 1 base, and 13 bases lay between the germline ends. The CDR3: CASSLGDSEPQETQYL. For the CDR3, the DNA is TGTGCCAGCAGCTTGGGAGACAGCGAACCCCAAGAGACCCAGTACCTC.

In its sample, this clonotype was seen many times. V usage is TRBV7-8 and J usage is TRBJ2-7; D unresolved. The CDR3 extends over 14 amino acids. Trimming cost V 1 base and J 0 bases, with 7 bases left between them. Germline-derived CDR1 and CDR2 are SGHVS and FQNEAQ. The CDR3 DNA reads TGTGCCAGCAGCTTAGGGGCCTTCTCCTACGAGCAGTACTTC. Translating gives CASSLGAFSYEQYF. Using reference TRBV7-8 and TRBJ2-7 for the parts outside the CDR3, the full variable domain is GAGVSQSPRYKVAKRGQDVALRCDPISGHVSLFWYQQALGQGPEFLTYFQNEAQLDKSGLPSDRFFAERPEGSVSTLKIQRTQQEDSAVYLCASSLGAFSYEQYFGPGTRLTVT.

There are a few counts of this clonotype. The CDR3 spells CASSISGANVLTF. The CDR3 nucleotides read TGTGCCAGTAGTATCTCCGGGGCCAACGTCCTGACTTTC. The chain has TRBV19 and TRBJ2-6; no clear D gene. In germline, CDR1 is LNHDA, CDR2 SQIVND (reference sequence). V was pared by 3 bases and J by 4 bases, with 4 bases between. This CDR3 comprises 13 residues.

The chain links TRBV10-2 to TRBJ2-7; no reliable D call. The CDR3 runs to 12 residues. Trimming removed 9 bases from V and 0 bases from J, with 9 bases in between. Germline CDR1 and CDR2: WSHSY and SAAADI. The CDR3 reads CASGGSSYEQYF. CDR3 nucleotides: TGCGCCAGTGGTGGATCCTCCTACGAGCAGTACTTC.

V gene TRBV15 combines with J gene TRBJ1-2; D is uncertain. Germline V CDR1 and CDR2: LNHNV, YYDKDF (reference sequence). The CDR3 is 12 amino acids. V was shortened by 4 bases and J by 4 bases, with 7 bases between the two germline ends. DNA of the CDR3: TGTGCCACCAGCACCCGGACCTATGGCTACACCTTC. Translating gives CATSTRTYGYTF.

With respect to this clonotype: With a much larger clone just one base away, this may be a read error. J is TRBJ1-2 and V is TRBV10-3; 8 nucleotides match TRBD1. The J segment lost 8 bases and the V segment lost 10 bases, leaving 9 bases of the junction unmatched. This CDR3 contains 12 residues. Germline V gene data show CDR1 as ENHRY and CDR2 as SYGVKD. The CDR3 protein is CASRGLDWGYTF. For the CDR3, the DNA is TGTGCCAGCAGGGGGCTAGATTGGGGCTACACCTTC.

This clonotype was found many times. This sequence joins TRBV3-1 and TRBJ2-7; D not resolved. The ends were cut back, 3 bases at V and 2 bases at J, with 8 bases in the middle. CDR1 and CDR2 from the germline V gene are LGHDT and YNNKEL (reference sequence). The CDR3 runs to 13 residues. This CDR3 is CASSQLVPYEQYF. The CDR3 DNA reads TGTGCCAGCAGCCAGTTAGTTCCCTACGAGCAGTACTTC.

CDR3 region: CASSCPMTSGRGEETQYF. The DNA of the CDR3 is TGTGCCAGCAGTTGCCCGATGACTAGCGGGAGGGGTGAAGAGACCCAGTACTTC. The chain carries TRBV12-3 or TRBV12-4 and TRBJ2-5, with TRBD2 identical over 14 bases. The CDR3 consists of 18 residues. The V and J ends lost 4 bases and 3 bases, in that order; junction bases with no gene match: 10.

Notes on this clonotype: A much larger clonotype is one base distant, so this may be a read error. V and J are TRBV20-1 and TRBJ2-1; 9 positions agree with TRBD2. Germline V gene lookup returns CDR1 DFQATT and CDR2 SNEGSKA (reference sequence). With 5 bases clipped from V and 6 bases from J, the junction kept 5 bases outside the gene matches. The CDR3 covers 13 residues. The CDR3, as DNA: TGCAGTGCTCTAGCGGGGAGAAGCAATGAGCAGTTCTTC. Translation: CSALAGRSNEQFF.

The chain carries TRBV12-3 or TRBV12-4 and TRBJ2-1; 10 nucleotides align to TRBD2. The CDR3 extends over 15 amino acids. Losses at the gene ends were 3 bases for V and 8 bases for J; bases not matched to a gene: 7. The CDR3 spells CASSLASGGGYEQFF. In DNA, the CDR3 is TGTGCCAGCAGTTTGGCTAGCGGGGGCGGGTATGAGCAGTTCTTC.

This clonotype came up a few times. A much larger clone differs by one base, so this may be a read error. V gene TRBV20-1 combines with J gene TRBJ2-1; tentatively, D is TRBD2 (5 bases). This CDR3 is 15 amino acids long. Looked up from germline, CDR1 is DFQATT and CDR2 is SNEGSKA (reference sequence). Trimming took off 3 bases at V and 8 bases at J, with 20 bases between the two ends. In DNA, the CDR3 is TGCAGTGCTAGTGCGTCTAGCAGGTTTGGCGATGAGCAGTTCTTC. Protein product: CSASASSRFGDEQFF.

The J gene is TRBJ2-5, the V gene TRBV9; TRBD2 might be the D (6 bases). V lost 7 bases to trimming and J lost 9 bases, with 13 bases between them. This CDR3 is built from 11 residues. Germline V gene data show CDR1 as SGDLS and CDR2 as YYNGEE. The CDR3 spells CASGDGSAQYF. The DNA for the CDR3 is TGTGCCAGCGGCGACGGGAGCGCCCAGTACTTC.

This chain uses TRBV11-1 with TRBJ1-1; 8 nucleotides align to TRBD1. J gave up 14 bases and V 1 base, and 6 bases lay outside the gene matches. Germline V gives CDR1 SGHAT, CDR2 FQDESV (reference sequence). This CDR3 is built from 12 residues. The CDR3 nucleotides read TGTGCCAGCAGCTTAGGTGGGGACAGGCAGTTCTTT. Translation gives CASSLGGDRQFF.

This chain joins TRBV20-1 and TRBJ2-5; D may be TRBD1 (6 bases). The CDR3 spans 14 residues. The V gene's germline CDR1 is DFQATT and CDR2 SNEGSKA (reference sequence). V was trimmed by 4 bases and J by 1 base, leaving 13 bases between them. CDR3 loop: CSAMSDSFQETQYF. In DNA form, the CDR3 reads TGCAGTGCTATGTCGGACAGCTTCCAAGAGACCCAGTACTTC.

This clonotype was picked up many times. V is TRBV30 and J is TRBJ2-7, with 12 nucleotides matching TRBD2. J was trimmed by 2 bases and V by 2 bases; bases with no gene match: 4. The CDR3 totals 15 residues. In germline, CDR1 is GTSNPN, CDR2 SVGIG (reference sequence). CDR3 in amino acids: CAWSLAGGGPYEQYF. CDR3 in DNA: TGTGCCTGGAGTCTAGCGGGAGGGGGGCCCTACGAGCAGTACTTC.

This clonotype was recorded many times. The J gene is TRBJ1-6, the V gene TRBV30; D is unresolved. This CDR3 comprises 12 residues. In germline, CDR1 is GTSNPN, CDR2 SVGIG (reference sequence). Trimming took off 0 bases at V and 13 bases at J, with 10 bases between the two ends. The chain's CDR3 is CAWSVALGPLHF. The CDR3 DNA follows: TGTGCCTGGAGTGTGGCCCTTGGGCCCCTCCACTTT.

The genes are TRBV6-1 and TRBJ1-5; tentative D call: TRBD1 (5 bases). Trimming removed 4 bases at V and 6 bases at J, with 10 bases between. The CDR3 covers 13 residues. Germline loops: CDR1 MNHNS, CDR2 SASEGT. CDR3 loop: CASSGSGPQPQHF. CDR3 sequence (DNA): TGTGCCAGCAGTGGGTCAGGGCCTCAGCCCCAGCATTTT.

With respect to this clonotype: A single base separates this from a much larger clone, so it may be a read error. This chain joins TRBV12-3 or TRBV12-4 and TRBJ1-3; tentatively, D is TRBD1 (6 bases). The CDR3 has 14 residues. CDR3 DNA: TGTGCCAGCAGTTCAGGGGCCTCTGGAACCACCATATATTTT. Translation: CASSSGASGTTIYF.

This clonotype was counted many times. J is TRBJ2-2 and V is TRBV12-3 or TRBV12-4, with unresolved D. V lost 6 bases and J lost 6, with 11 bases in between. There are 13 residues in the CDR3. The DNA for the CDR3 is TGTGCCAGCAGCCTAGTTCTCTCCGGGGAGCTGTTTTTT. It encodes CASSLVLSGELFF.

The CDR3, as DNA: TGTGCCAGCAGCGTTGCAGGACTAGGCGGTTACGAGCAGTACTTC. Amino acids: CASSVAGLGGYEQYF. This chain uses TRBV5-6 with TRBJ2-7; 7 nucleotides align to TRBD2. V shed 4 bases, J shed 4 bases, and the junction held 11 bases outside the gene matches. The CDR3 has 15 residues. Germline assignment: CDR1 SGHDT and CDR2 YYEEEE.

Details on this clonotype: Just one base apart from a much larger clone, this may be a read error. V and J are TRBV3-1 and TRBJ1-1, with TRBD1 matching over 7 bases. Germline loops: CDR1 LGHDT, CDR2 YNNKEL (reference sequence). The CDR3 contains 13 residues. The CDR3 spells CATSQVSTGEAFF. The CDR3 DNA reads TGTGCCACCAGCCAAGTATCGACAGGGGAAGCTTTCTTT. The entire variable domain, with the rest obtained from reference TRBV3-1 and TRBJ1-1, is as follows: DTAVSQTPKYLVTQMGNDKSIKCEQNLGHDTMYWYKQDSKKFLKIMFSYNNKELIINETVPNRFSPKSPDKAHLNLHINSLELGDSAVYFCATSQVSTGEAFFGQGTRLTVV.

This clonotype appeared many times. The V call is TRBV30, the J call TRBJ2-7; TRBD1 might be the D (5 bases). CDR3 size: 13 residues. Germline V lookup: CDR1 GTSNPN, CDR2 SVGIG (reference sequence). The ends were cut back, 5 bases at V and 2 bases at J, with 13 bases in the middle. As DNA, the CDR3 is TGTGCCTGGCTTCGCCCAGGGACCTACGAGCAGTACTTC. This encodes CAWLRPGTYEQYF. Full variable domain (outside the CDR3, taken from reference TRBV30 and TRBJ2-7): SQTIHQWPATLVQPVGSPLSLECTVEGTSNPNLYWYRQAAGRGLQLLFYSVGIGQISSEVPQNLSASRPQDRQFILSSKKLLLSDSGFYLCAWLRPGTYEQYFGPGTRLTVT.

This clonotype was detected many times. The rearrangement joins TRBV20-1 to TRBJ2-5; D ambiguous. Looked up from germline, CDR1 is DFQATT and CDR2 is SNEGSKA (reference sequence). This CDR3 is 11 amino acids long. V lost 1 base, J lost 5 bases, and 5 bases lay in between. The CDR3 loop reads CSARGLETQYF. The DNA for the CDR3 is TGCAGTGCTAGAGGCCTGGAGACCCAGTACTTC.

This clonotype was recorded many times. The V gene is TRBV4-1, the J gene TRBJ2-5; no reliable D call. Germline V gene lookup returns CDR1 MGHRA and CDR2 YSYEKL. V was trimmed by 1 base and J by 3 bases, leaving 6 bases between them. This CDR3 is built from 13 residues. The CDR3 loop is CASSQGLEETQYF. The CDR3 DNA sequence: TGCGCCAGCAGCCAAGGGCTAGAAGAGACCCAGTACTTC.